A selection of T cell receptor beta chains follows, all from one sample in a study of cytomegalovirus exposure and HLA in healthy donors. Libraries were prepared by immunoSEQ multiplex PCR; TCRdb keeps only in-frame clonotypes and omits some of them. The repertoire holds about 160,000 clones, with approximately 75% as singletons. Sequenced: PBMCs. These receptors all come from a man aged 50 to 60 in good health and CMV-seropositive. The CDR3 runs from the conserved cysteine through the conserved F or W. A D gene is named only where the DNA matches it firmly.

>TRBV9|TRBJ2-5|TRBD2
TGTGCCAGCAGCGTCAGACCTAGCGGGGGGAAAGAGACCCAGTACTTC
CASSVRPSGGKETQYF
>TRBV28|TRBJ1-3|NA
TGTGCCAGCAGTTTACAGGGAATCTCTGGAAACACCATATATTTT
CASSLQGISGNTIYF
>TRBV7-2|TRBJ1-1|NA
TGTGCCAGCAGCTTAGCCCGGGGGACCACTGAAGCTTTCTTT
CASSLARGTTEAFF
>TRBV28|TRBJ1-5|NA
TGTGCCACCGTTACCGGTAGCTATCAGCCCCAGCATTTT
CATVTGSYQPQHF
>TRBV7-8|TRBJ2-7|TRBD2
TGTGCCAGCAGCTTGGCTAGCGGGGGATCCTACGAGCAGTACTTC
CASSLASGGSYEQYF
>TRBV7-2|TRBJ1-1|NA
TGTGCCAGCAGCTTAGTACCCCGAGCAACAGGCACTGAAGCTTTCTTT
CASSLVPRATGTEAFF
>TRBV7-9|TRBJ2-2|NA
TGTGCCAGCAGCTTAGAGCTGAGGACCGGGGAGCTGTTTTTT
CASSLELRTGELFF
>TRBV12-5|TRBJ2-5|NA
TGTGCTAGTGCCCGGGACACTGAAGAGACCCAGTACTTC
CASARDTEETQYF
>TRBV12-5|TRBJ2-1|NA
TGTGCTAGTGGTTTGGTCCTCCAGACTAATGAGCAGTTCTTC
CASGLVLQTNEQFF
>TRBV7-6|TRBJ2-2|TRBD2
TGTGCCAGCAGCTTAGAAGCAGCGGGGAAGAACACCGGGGAGCTGTTTTTT
CASSLEAAGKNTGELFF
>TRBV18|TRBJ2-2|NA
TGTGCCAGCCCCAAGAACACCGGGGAGCTGTTTTTT
CASPKNTGELFF
>TRBV19|TRBJ1-5|NA
TGTGCCAGTAGTACGGGACTCCGTCAGCCCCAGCATTTT
CASSTGLRQPQHF
>TRBV5-1|TRBJ1-1|NA
TGCGCCAGCAGCTCTCTAACGATGTTGAACACTGAAGCTTTCTTT
CASSSLTMLNTEAFF
>TRBV2|TRBJ2-7|NA
TGTGCCAGCAGTGTTGGAGGGCCCTACGAGCAGTACTTC
CASSVGGPYEQYF